These 15 T cell receptor beta chains originate from one sample sequenced in a study of spatial heterogeneity in lung cancer. The time point here: sample taken at primary tumor resection. Unsorted tumor, nontumor lung tissue or cryopreserved PBMC supplied the whole RNA. MiXCR, applied by TCRdb to the 5' RACE reads, yields one record per CDR3 protein. The data contain about 40,000 distinct CDR3 sequences, around 5.2% of them singletons. This specimen consisted of PBMCs, obtained at surgery. These receptors came from a female donor with early-stage non-small cell lung cancer.

This clonotype was observed many times. The rearrangement links TRBV10-3 to TRBJ2-3, with D possibly matching TRBD1 (5 bases). Looked up from germline, CDR1 is ENHRY and CDR2 is SYGVKD. V was shortened by 5 bases and J by 0 bases, with 18 bases between the two germline ends. The CDR3 sequence is 17 residues long. The CDR3 region is CAISTSTGYKSTDTQYF. CDR3 coding DNA: TGTGCCATCAGTACGAGTACAGGATACAAGAGCACAGATACGCAGTATTTT.

The rearrangement joins TRBV20-1 to TRBJ2-4; D unresolved. The CDR3 covers 16 residues. Germline values: CDR1 DFQATT, CDR2 SNEGSKA (reference sequence). V was cut by 0 bases and J by 0 bases, with 12 bases left in between. The chain's CDR3 is CSARDLPVLAKNIQYF. Here the CDR3 DNA reads TGCAGTGCTAGAGATCTCCCTGTTTTAGCCAAAAACATTCAGTACTTC.

This clonotype was seen a handful of times. The chain is built from TRBV2 and TRBJ1-1; no clear D gene. Germline assignment: CDR1 SNHLY and CDR2 FYNNEI. Trimming pared 7 bases from V and 5 bases from J, leaving 5 bases between. The CDR3 extends over 10 amino acids. The CDR3 DNA is TGTGCCAGCATCGTGACTGAAGCTTTCTTT. Translated, it gives CASIVTEAFF.

This clonotype was counted at least ten times. The J gene is TRBJ2-7, the V gene TRBV27, with 9 nucleotides matching TRBD1. CDR1 and CDR2 (germline): MNHEY, SMNVEV (reference sequence). J gave up 5 bases and V 5 bases, and 10 bases lay outside the gene matches. The CDR3 runs 15 residues. The chain's CDR3 is CASSRSGQGRNEQYF. CDR3 DNA: TGTGCCAGCAGTCGCTCCGGACAGGGGAGAAACGAGCAGTACTTC.

This clonotype was recorded at least ten times. This chain joins TRBV7-2 and TRBJ2-7, with 11 bases lining up with TRBD2. Germline values: CDR1 SGHTA, CDR2 FQGNSA. Unmatched junction bases numbered 2, after V lost 1 base and J lost 6 bases. The CDR3 length is 14 residues. CDR3 coding DNA: TGTGCCAGCAGCTTAGGTCTAGCGGGGGGCGAGCAGTACTTC. Protein: CASSLGLAGGEQYF.

This chain joins TRBV19 and TRBJ2-3; a possible D gene is TRBD1 (5 bases). The CDR3 spans 15 residues. CDR1 LNHDA and CDR2 SQIVND come from the germline V gene (reference sequence). Trimming left V 10 bases short and J 4 bases short, with 21 bases between. The CDR3 loop is CATRQHPGLADTQYF. The DNA for the CDR3 is TGTGCCACCCGACAGCACCCCGGATTGGCAGATACGCAGTATTTT.

This clonotype was recorded a few times. The chain links TRBV7-9 to TRBJ2-7; D gene ambiguous. V lost 1 base and J lost 3, with 4 bases in between. The CDR3 runs 12 residues. The germline CDR1 and CDR2 sequences are SEHNR and FQNEAQ (reference sequence). The CDR3 protein is CASSLVVYEQYF. CDR3 DNA sequence: TGTGCCAGCAGCTTAGTTGTCTACGAGCAGTACTTC.

This clonotype showed up many times. This chain joins TRBV7-9 and TRBJ2-2; 7 bases fit TRBD2. V shed 4 bases, J shed 9 bases, and the junction held 8 bases outside the gene matches. The CDR3 contains 14 residues. The germline V gene encodes CDR1 SEHNR and CDR2 FQNEAQ (reference sequence). CDR3 amino acids: CASSSLTSLRELFF. As DNA, the CDR3 is TGTGCCAGCAGCTCGCTGACTAGCTTAAGGGAGCTGTTTTTT.

This clonotype has a count of ten or more. The chain combines TRBV19 with TRBJ1-2; D call uncertain. V was clipped by 8 bases and J by 1 base, with 5 bases between them. CDR1 is LNHDA and CDR2 is SQIVND in the germline V gene (reference sequence). The CDR3 consists of 11 residues. DNA for the CDR3: TGTGCCAGTCCGGGTAACTATGGCTACACCTTC. Its translation: CASPGNYGYTF.

This clonotype was counted ten times or more. One end of the junction varies from germline; a read error may be responsible. CDR3 DNA sequence: TGTGCCAGCAGTCACTCCGGGACAGCGAACACTGAAGCTTTCTTT. Residues: CASSHSGTANTEAFF. This chain joins TRBV6-5 and TRBJ1-1, with TRBD1 matching over 7 bases. This CDR3 has 15 residues. CDR1 and CDR2 (germline): MNHEY, SVGAGI.

Ten or more counts support this clonotype. The J gene is TRBJ2-7, the V gene TRBV19; D is possibly TRBD1 or TRBD2 (6 bases each). The CDR3 has 15 residues. In germline, CDR1 is LNHDA, CDR2 SQIVND (reference sequence). Between the trimmed V and J ends, which lost 5 bases and 4 bases, there was a span of 18 bases. CDR3 DNA sequence: TGTGCCAGTAGTTCGACAGGAGGGGTTTCTTACGAGCAGTACTTC. It yields the protein CASSSTGGVSYEQYF.

In its sample, this clonotype was seen many times. The rearrangement links TRBV7-2 to TRBJ2-2; D gene uncertain. Deletions cut 0 bases from V and 3 bases from J, with 5 bases between. This CDR3 contains 14 residues. Per the germline V gene, CDR1 is SGHTA and CDR2 is FQGNSA. This CDR3 reads CASSLALDTGELFF. In nucleotides, the CDR3 is TGTGCCAGCAGCTTAGCCCTAGACACCGGGGAGCTGTTTTTT. Together with reference TRBV7-2 and TRBJ2-2, the CDR3 gives the full variable domain: GAGVSQSPSNKVTEKGKDVELRCDPISGHTALYWYRQSLGQGLEFLIYFQGNSAPDKSGLPSDRFSAERTGGSVSTLTIQRTQQEDSAVYLCASSLALDTGELFFGEGSRLTVL.

Many counts were recorded for this clonotype. V and J are TRBV7-2 and TRBJ1-3; D is unclear. The CDR3 is made up of 12 amino acids. In germline, CDR1 is SGHTA, CDR2 FQGNSA. V lost 5 bases and J 7 bases, leaving 9 bases between the germline ends. CDR3 sequence (DNA): TGTGCCAGCAGCCAGCTGGGGAACACCATATATTTT. Translated, it gives CASSQLGNTIYF.

In this sample, this clonotype turned up many times. The chain links TRBV28 to TRBJ2-6; D tentatively reads TRBD1 or TRBD2 (6 bases each). This CDR3 comprises 14 residues. Germline V gives CDR1 MDHEN, CDR2 SYDVKM. The V end was cut by 5 bases, the J end by 4 bases, with 9 bases between. Here the CDR3 DNA reads TGTGCCAGCAGTGCCGGGGGCGGGGCCAACGTCCTGACTTTC. This encodes CASSAGGGANVLTF.

This clonotype appeared a few times. The gene calls are TRBV6-6 and TRBJ1-5, with a weak D call TRBD1 (5 bases). V was cut by 5 bases and J by 5 bases, with 19 bases left in between. Per germline, CDR1 MNHNY and CDR2 SVGAGI (reference sequence). The CDR3 has 16 amino acids. The CDR3 sequence is CASSLSGAQGYQPQHF. DNA of the CDR3: TGTGCCAGCAGTCTCTCCGGGGCCCAAGGGTATCAGCCCCAGCATTTT.